This TCR beta chain was captured by sequencing in a study of T-cell reconstitution after alpha-beta-depleted transplantation in children. The study, taken as a whole, reports: Surviving recipient T cells and thymic progenitors produced the high day-60 TCRbeta diversity seen in some patients. T-cell numbers and diversity one year post-transplant derived largely from freshly generated T cells.

Points on this clonotype: The antigen is unknown.

Unique molecular identifiers were built into the TCRbeta library. Using its own MiXCR run on the PCR reads, TCRdb lists one record per CDR3 protein. Altogether about 440,000 distinct CDR3 sequences are present, around 46% being singletons, with the ten largest covering approximately 30%. Germline CDR1 and CDR2: DFQATT and SNEGSKA (reference sequence). The CDR3 is 11 residues long. Losses at the gene ends were 1 base for V and 9 bases for J; bases not matched to a gene: 3. The sequence was obtained from a girl aged 2 to 10 with aplastic anemia, due to receive a stem cell transplant. The V call is TRBV20-1, the J call TRBJ2-7; 7 nucleotides align to TRBD1. This material consisted of PBMCs, taken before TCRalphabeta/CD19-depleted stem cell transplant. CDR3 DNA sequence: TGCAGTGCTAGAGCTACAGGGGCGCAGTACTTC. It translates to CSARATGAQYF.